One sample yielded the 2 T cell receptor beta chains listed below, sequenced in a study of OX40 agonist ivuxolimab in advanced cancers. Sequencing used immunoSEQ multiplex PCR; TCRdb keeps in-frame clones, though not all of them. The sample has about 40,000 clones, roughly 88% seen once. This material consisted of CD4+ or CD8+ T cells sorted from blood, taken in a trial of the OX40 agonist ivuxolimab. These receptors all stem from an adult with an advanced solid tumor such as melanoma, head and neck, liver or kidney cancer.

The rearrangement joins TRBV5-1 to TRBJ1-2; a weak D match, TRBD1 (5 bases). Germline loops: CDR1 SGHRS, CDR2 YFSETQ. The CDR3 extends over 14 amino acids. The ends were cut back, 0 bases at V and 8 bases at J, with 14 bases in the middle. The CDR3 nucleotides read TGCGCCAGCAGCTTGGCTCAGGGCGGAGAAGGCTACACCTTC. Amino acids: CASSLAQGGEGYTF. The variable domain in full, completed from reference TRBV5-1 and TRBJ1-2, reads KAGVTQTPRYLIKTRGQQVTLSCSPISGHRSVSWYQQTPGQGLQFLFEYFSETQRNKGNFPGRFSGRQFSNSRSEMNVSTLELGDSALYLCASSLAQGGEGYTFGSGTRLTVV.

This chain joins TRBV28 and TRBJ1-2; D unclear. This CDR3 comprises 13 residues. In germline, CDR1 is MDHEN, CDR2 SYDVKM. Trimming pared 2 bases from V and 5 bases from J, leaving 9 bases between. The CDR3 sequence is CASSLGVGYGYTF. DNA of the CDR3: TGTGCCAGCAGTTTAGGGGTTGGATATGGCTACACCTTC.